The rows below give T cell receptor beta chains drawn from one sample of a study of technical replicates of blood from several donors. Clones were read by immunoSEQ multiplex PCR, and TCRdb kept only the in-frame ones, dropping some. Of 60,000 to 90,000 clones listed, around 94% are singletons. Specimen: T cells isolated from PBMCs. Receptor source: a human donor in good health. CDR3s include the opening cysteine and the closing phenylalanine or tryptophan. The order of the fields is CDR3 length, clone size, J gene, D gene, V gene, CDR3 protein, CDR3 DNA. A D gene is named only where the DNA matches it firmly. Some rows mark clone size as missing; the rest say once, few, many or name a class of expanded clone.

10	-	TRBJ1-1	-	TRBV6-7	CASTYTEAFF	TGTGCCAGCACGTACACTGAAGCTTTCTTT
17	-	TRBJ2-6	-	TRBV28	CASSFSGLASGANVLTF	TGTGCCAGCAGTTTCTCCGGGCTAGCCTCTGGGGCCAACGTCCTGACTTTC
16	-	TRBJ2-4	-	TRBV5-4	CASSSRVEEDKNIQYF	TGTGCCAGCAGCTCCCGGGTTGAAGAGGACAAAAACATTCAGTACTTC
14	-	TRBJ1-4	TRBD1	TRBV19	CASNTGQGNEKLFF	TGTGCCAGTAACACTGGACAGGGGAATGAAAAACTGTTTTTT
14	-	TRBJ2-7	TRBD1	TRBV5-1	CASSLGDRGYEQYF	TGCGCCAGCAGCTTGGGCGACAGGGGTTACGAGCAGTACTTC
14	-	TRBJ2-3	-	TRBV5-4	CASSFIQGSYTQYF	TGTGCCAGCAGCTTTATCCAGGGGTCGTATACGCAGTATTTT
17	-	TRBJ2-6	TRBD1	TRBV10-3	CAISLGTGGAGANVLTF	TGTGCCATCAGTTTAGGGACAGGGGGCGCTGGGGCCAACGTCCTGACTTTC
15	-	TRBJ2-6	TRBD2	TRBV10-3	CAISEAGYGANVLTF	TGTGCCATCAGTGAAGCGGGGTACGGGGCCAACGTCCTGACTTTC
13	-	TRBJ2-7	-	TRBV2	CASSPGTLYEQYF	TGTGCCAGCAGTCCCGGGACATTATACGAGCAGTACTTC
14	-	TRBJ2-1	TRBD1	TRBV7-9	CASVDRGNYNEQFF	TGTGCCAGCGTTGACAGGGGGAACTACAATGAGCAGTTCTTC
14	-	TRBJ2-1	-	TRBV7-9	CASSLLLSGTEQFF	TGTGCCAGCAGCTTATTGTTATCGGGAACTGAGCAGTTCTTC
11	-	TRBJ2-1	-	TRBV6-5	CASSSRMEQFF	TGTGCCAGCAGTTCTCGTATGGAGCAGTTCTTC
16	-	TRBJ2-3	TRBD2	TRBV10-1	CASSEFASGSPDTQYF	TGCGCCAGCAGTGAGTTCGCTAGCGGGAGCCCAGATACGCAGTATTTT
14	-	TRBJ2-5	TRBD2	TRBV5-1	CASSLTSGQETQYF	TGCGCCAGCAGCTTGACTAGCGGACAAGAGACCCAGTACTTC
14	few	TRBJ1-2	TRBD1	TRBV7-2	CASSRGDRGYGYTF	TGTGCCAGCAGCCGTGGGGACAGGGGCTATGGCTACACCTTC
15	-	TRBJ1-4	TRBD1	TRBV15	CATSSTGGPQEKLFF	TGTGCCACCAGCAGTACAGGGGGGCCGCAAGAAAAACTGTTTTTT
13	-	TRBJ2-1	-	TRBV6-1	CASIKSAYNEQFF	TGTGCCAGCATAAAATCGGCCTACAATGAGCAGTTCTTC
13	-	TRBJ2-7	TRBD1	TRBV9	CASSASGTGEPNF	TGTGCCAGCAGCGCCTCGGGGACAGGGGAACCCAACTTC
14	-	TRBJ2-7	TRBD2	TRBV4-1	CASSQSSGRYEQYF	TGCGCCAGCAGCCAAAGTAGCGGGCGCTACGAGCAGTACTTC
11	-	TRBJ1-2	-	TRBV20-1	CSAPNSYGYTF	TGCAGTGCTCCCAATTCCTATGGCTACACCTTC
14	few	TRBJ2-7	-	TRBV27	CASSFSGKTHEQYF	TGTGCCAGCAGTTTTTCGGGGAAAACTCACGAGCAGTACTTC
12	-	TRBJ2-1	TRBD1	TRBV2	CASSRTGVEQFF	TGTGCCAGCAGTAGGACAGGGGTTGAGCAGTTCTTC
14	-	TRBJ2-1	-	TRBV19	CASSIDLETGEQFF	TGTGCCAGTAGTATAGATCTAGAGACAGGTGAGCAGTTCTTC
12	once	TRBJ1-2	TRBD1	TRBV6-6	CASGDRVGGYTF	TGTGCCAGCGGAGACAGGGTTGGCGGCTACACCTTC
13	-	TRBJ2-7	-	TRBV9	CASSAGGSYEQYF	TGTGCCAGCAGCGCTGGCGGGTCTTACGAGCAGTACTTC
13	-	TRBJ2-7	-	TRBV4-1	CASSLTSSYEQYF	TGCGCCAGCAGCCTAACATCTTCCTACGAGCAGTACTTC
15	-	TRBJ2-7	TRBD2	TRBV6-5	CASSYREGVVYEQYF	TGTGCCAGCAGTTACAGGGAGGGAGTGGTATACGAGCAGTACTTC
11	-	TRBJ1-2	-	TRBV6-5	CASRGPGGYTF	TGTGCCAGCAGGGGTCCAGGGGGCTACACCTTC
14	-	TRBJ2-7	-	TRBV19	CASSQEGPPYEQYF	TGTGCCAGTAGTCAGGAGGGCCCCCCCTACGAGCAGTACTTC
15	-	TRBJ2-7	TRBD1	TRBV28	CASSFPGQGSYEQYF	TGTGCCAGCAGTTTCCCGGGACAGGGGTCCTACGAGCAGTACTTC
17	-	TRBJ1-5	-	TRBV19	CASSIVPGVLSNQPQHF	TGTGCCAGTAGTATAGTTCCAGGGGTCCTTAGTAATCAGCCCCAGCATTTT
17	-	TRBJ2-1	-	TRBV5-1	CASSPSYSKGGYNEQFF	TGCGCCAGCAGCCCTTCATACTCAAAAGGCGGGTACAATGAGCAGTTCTTC
14	-	TRBJ2-7	-	TRBV4-2	CASSQLQGSYEQYF	TGTGCCAGCAGCCAACTACAGGGCTCCTACGAGCAGTACTTC
14	-	TRBJ2-3	-	TRBV6-5	CASSYGGRTDTQYF	TGTGCCAGCAGTTACGGCGGGCGAACAGATACGCAGTATTTT
18	-	TRBJ2-2	-	TRBV7-3	CASSSPWGGPGNTGELFF	TGTGCCAGCAGCTCCCCATGGGGAGGCCCTGGGAACACCGGGGAGCTGTTTTTT
14	-	TRBJ1-3	TRBD1	TRBV28	CASSFGQGAGTIYF	TGTGCCAGCAGTTTCGGACAGGGGGCCGGCACCATATATTTT
16	-	TRBJ2-7	-	TRBV19	CASSPTAGAGSYEQYF	TGTGCCAGTAGTCCCACGGCAGGGGCCGGATCCTACGAGCAGTACTTC
15	-	TRBJ2-7	-	TRBV4-3	CASSQDLTYSYEQYF	TGCGCCAGCAGCCAAGATCTCACTTACTCCTACGAGCAGTACTTC
17	-	TRBJ1-1	-	TRBV4-1	CASSQSALGPRNTEAFF	TGCGCCAGCAGCCAATCTGCGCTGGGCCCCCGGAACACTGAAGCTTTCTTT
13	-	TRBJ1-1	-	TRBV2	CASSEEVGAEAFF	TGTGCCAGCAGTGAAGAAGTAGGGGCTGAAGCTTTCTTT
16	once	TRBJ1-1	-	TRBV6-5	CASSYSEDPRTTEAFF	TGTGCCAGCAGTTACTCGGAGGACCCGAGGACCACTGAAGCTTTCTTT
16	-	TRBJ2-2	TRBD2	TRBV9	CASSVWTSGSHGELFF	TGTGCCAGCAGCGTTTGGACTAGCGGGAGTCACGGGGAGCTGTTTTTT
16	-	TRBJ2-3	TRBD2	TRBV9	CASSISSGRRTDTQYF	TGTGCCAGCAGCATTAGTAGCGGGAGGAGGACAGATACGCAGTATTTT
13	-	TRBJ1-2	TRBD1	TRBV6-1	CASSPTGGYGYTF	TGTGCCAGCAGCCCGACAGGGGGCTATGGCTACACCTTC
15	-	TRBJ1-2	TRBD1	TRBV4-1	CASSQGTGGRDGYTF	TGCGCCAGCAGCCAAGGGACAGGGGGAAGGGATGGCTACACCTTC
13	-	TRBJ2-7	-	TRBV7-6	CASSLDSSYEQYF	TGTGCCAGCAGCTTAGACTCCTCCTACGAGCAGTACTTC
11	few	TRBJ1-3	-	TRBV9	CASSRDTTIYF	TGTGCCAGCAGTAGAGACACCACCATATATTTT
16	-	TRBJ2-3	TRBD2	TRBV7-8	CASSQGLHLSTDTQYF	TGTGCCAGCAGCCAGGGACTACATCTCAGCACAGATACGCAGTATTTT
12	-	TRBJ2-5	-	TRBV7-2	CASSGGGETQYF	TGTGCCAGCAGCGGGGGCGGGGAGACCCAGTACTTC
19	-	TRBJ2-1	TRBD2	TRBV10-3	CAISPLTSGRGDPYNEQFF	TGTGCCATCAGCCCACTAACTAGCGGGAGAGGGGACCCCTACAATGAGCAGTTCTTC
14	-	TRBJ2-5	-	TRBV19	CASSMRRVGETQYF	TGTGCCAGTAGTATGCGGAGGGTAGGGGAGACCCAGTACTTC
14	-	TRBJ2-7	TRBD1	TRBV5-4	CASSLDRGEFEQYF	TGTGCCAGCAGCTTGGACAGGGGGGAGTTCGAGCAGTACTTC
13	once	TRBJ2-7	-	TRBV7-9	CASSLRQDYEQYF	TGTGCCAGCAGCTTAAGACAGGACTACGAGCAGTACTTC
16	-	TRBJ2-1	-	TRBV6-1	CASSESSRAYYNEQFF	TGTGCCAGCAGTGAATCTTCGAGGGCCTATTACAATGAGCAGTTCTTC